One sample yielded the 2 T cell receptor beta chains listed below, sequenced in a study of T cell responses to AZD1222 COVID-19 vaccine. Data came from immunoSEQ multiplex PCR; TCRdb stores just in-frame clones and leaves some out. The data hold about 34,000 clones, with about 80% observed a single time. This material consisted of peripheral blood, taken 28 days after the second AZD1222 dose. All receptors come from an adult who received the AZD1222 COVID-19 vaccine.

This clone appeared a few times. The chain combines TRBV29-1 with TRBJ2-5; 9 bases are shared with TRBD2. V trimming: 4 bases; J trimming: 0 bases; junction bases outside the gene matches: 9. Germline assignment: CDR1 SQVTM and CDR2 ANQGSEA. The CDR3 runs 16 residues. The CDR3 DNA is TGCAGCGTTGTGGGGACTAGCAGCGTCTACCAAGAGACCCAGTACTTC. Translation gives CSVVGTSSVYQETQYF.

CDR3 amino acids: CATGVRDTSYEQYV. DNA for the CDR3: TGTGCCACCGGCGTGCGGGACACATCCTACGAGCAGTACGTC. The chain couples TRBV24-1 to TRBJ2-7, with D perhaps being TRBD1 or TRBD2 (6 bases each). Germline assignment: CDR1 KGHDR and CDR2 SFDVKD. This CDR3 region has 14 residues. V was cut by 9 bases and J by 1 base, with 15 bases left in between.